One sample yielded the 29 T cell receptor beta chains listed below, sequenced in a study of cytomegalovirus exposure and HLA in healthy donors (dated by TCRdb to about 2017). The method was the immunoSEQ multiplex PCR assay. The multiplex PCR relied on a mix of 60 forward primers for TCR Vbeta segments and 13 reverse primers for TCR Jbeta segments. TCRdb limited this immuneACCESS table to in-frame rearrangements with V and J called. A share of clones is missing; checked studies link under half to unresolved V genes, and the rest is unexplained. The table for this sample lists about 100,000 clones; roughly 78% of them were counted only once. Approximately 1.5% of the sample rests with the top ten. The sequencing input was PBMCs. The receptor source for this set is a woman in her thirties or forties in good health and CMV-seronegative.

This clone was recorded once. The rearrangement links TRBV5-1 to TRBJ1-2; D ambiguous. The CDR3 is made up of 16 amino acids. The germline V gene encodes CDR1 SGHRS and CDR2 YFSETQ. Trimming left V 1 base short and J 4 bases short, with 17 bases between. The CDR3 region has the DNA TGCGCCAGCAGCTTGACAGCGGTGGGTAGCCCCTATGGCTACACCTTC. Translated, it gives CASSLTAVGSPYGYTF.

The chain uses TRBV28 and TRBJ2-1, with 7 bases fitting TRBD1. After removal of 2 bases from V and 3 bases from J, the junction contained 4 bases not matched to a gene. Germline CDR1 MDHEN, CDR2 SYDVKM. CDR3 length: 15 amino acids. CDR3 coding DNA: TGTGCCAGCAGTTTAGAGGGGGCCCTCTACAATGAGCAGTTCTTC. Its protein is CASSLEGALYNEQFF.

The rearrangement links TRBV28 to TRBJ1-2; no definite D call. The germline gives CDR1 MDHEN, CDR2 SYDVKM. The CDR3 totals 13 residues. With 3 bases removed from V and 3 bases from J, the gap between germline ends came to 8 bases. CDR3 loop: CASSLRLDYGYTF. In nucleotides, the CDR3 is TGTGCCAGCAGTTTGAGGCTGGACTATGGCTACACCTTC.

This clone was observed a single time. This sequence joins TRBV5-1 and TRBJ2-5, with D perhaps TRBD2 (5 bases). Trimming shortened V by 0 bases and J by 1 base, and 10 bases separated the two germline ends. There are 15 residues in the CDR3. The germline CDR1 and CDR2 sequences are SGHRS and YFSETQ. The CDR3 DNA follows: TGCGCCAGCAGCTTGGCCGGACTGACCCAAGAGACCCAGTACTTC. Its protein product is CASSLAGLTQETQYF.

This clone was found once. The rearrangement uses TRBV28 and TRBJ1-2, with a tentative D call TRBD1 (5 bases). Germline CDR1 MDHEN, CDR2 SYDVKM. The CDR3 runs 12 residues. V was cut by 5 bases and J by 7 bases, with 11 bases left in between. CDR3 in DNA: TGTGCCAGCAGTCCCCCGGGGGGTGGCTACACCTTC. The encoded protein is CASSPPGGGYTF.

The chain combines TRBV12-5 with TRBJ1-2; TRBD1 matches 11 bases. CDR3 length: 17 residues. The J segment lost 2 bases and the V segment lost 0 bases, leaving 5 bases of the junction unmatched. Germline CDR1 and CDR2: LGHNT and FRNRAP. The CDR3 sequence: CASGLVPRDRGNYGYTF. The DNA for the CDR3 is TGTGCTAGTGGTTTGGTCCCCCGGGACAGGGGGAACTATGGCTACACCTTC. The full variable domain, rest sourced from reference TRBV12-5 and TRBJ1-2, is DARVTQTPRHKVTEMGQEVTMRCQPILGHNTVFWYRQTMMQGLELLAYFRNRAPLDDSGMPKDRFSAEMPDATLATLKIQPSEPRDSAVYFCASGLVPRDRGNYGYTFGSGTRLTVV.

The chain recombines TRBV19 with TRBJ2-2; 11 nucleotides align to TRBD2. Trimming removed 3 bases from V and 5 bases from J; junction bases left unmatched: 5. Germline V gives CDR1 LNHDA, CDR2 SQIVND (reference sequence). The CDR3 runs to 16 residues. DNA for the CDR3: TGTGCCAGTAGTATTCTGACTAGCGGGATGACCGGGGAGCTGTTTTTT. Amino acid sequence: CASSILTSGMTGELFF.

This CDR3 is CASSPDGASNEKLFF. The DNA for the CDR3 is TGTGCCAGCAGCCCAGATGGGGCCTCTAATGAAAAACTGTTTTTT. This chain connects TRBV7-9 to TRBJ1-4; possibly TRBD1 for D (5 bases). This CDR3 spans 15 amino acids. Between the trimmed V and J ends, which lost 5 bases and 3 bases, there was a span of 13 bases. From germline, CDR1 is SEHNR and CDR2 FQNEAQ (reference sequence).

This chain links TRBV4-3 with TRBJ1-1; possible D gene TRBD1, 5 bases. CDR3 size: 15 residues. From germline, CDR1 is LGHNA and CDR2 YSLEER. V lost 1 base and J lost 4, with 13 bases in between. In nucleotides, the CDR3 is TGCGCCAGCAGCCAAGGGGCAGGGAGGAGCACTGAAGCTTTCTTT. It encodes CASSQGAGRSTEAFF.

The chain carries TRBV28 and TRBJ2-7; 13 bases match TRBD2. Germline-derived CDR1 and CDR2 are MDHEN and SYDVKM. This CDR3 is 17 amino acids long. After removal of 7 bases from V and 1 base from J, the junction contained 10 bases not matched to a gene. The CDR3, as DNA: TGTGCCAGCAACCAACTAGCGGGAGGGCCGATATCCTACGAGCAGTACTTC. Its translation is CASNQLAGGPISYEQYF. Using reference TRBV28 and TRBJ2-7 for the parts outside the CDR3, the full variable domain is DVKVTQSSRYLVKRTGEKVFLECVQDMDHENMFWYRQDPGLGLRLIYFSYDVKMKEKGDIPEGYSVSREKKERFSLILESASTNQTSMYLCASNQLAGGPISYEQYFGPGTRLTVT.

The chain couples TRBV19 to TRBJ2-7; D possibly corresponds to TRBD2 (5 bases). V was clipped by 5 bases and J by 3 bases, with 14 bases between them. This CDR3 is 14 amino acids long. Germline CDR1 reads LNHDA; CDR2 reads SQIVND (reference sequence). In DNA, the CDR3 is TGTGCCAGTAGTGCCTGGACTGGAAGCTACGAGCAGTACTTC. This translates into CASSAWTGSYEQYF.

The V and J genes are TRBV4-3 and TRBJ2-6, with no clear D. The CDR3 runs to 18 residues. V gave up 1 base and J gave up 0 bases, with 13 bases separating them. Germline loops: CDR1 LGHNA, CDR2 YSLEER. CDR3 nucleotide sequence: TGCGCCAGCAGCCAAGGACCAACACCTAGCTCTGGGGCCAACGTCCTGACTTTC. It specifies CASSQGPTPSSGANVLTF.

The V and J genes are TRBV28 and TRBJ2-1; tentative D call: TRBD2 (5 bases). Germline CDR1 and CDR2: MDHEN and SYDVKM. This CDR3 has 16 amino acids. The V gene lost 5 bases and the J gene lost 4 bases, with 18 bases spanning the gap. CDR3 coding DNA: TGTGCCAGCAGTCCATCACTAGTCACTTCTTACAATGAGCAGTTCTTC. Residues: CASSPSLVTSYNEQFF.

Concerning this clone: Other DNA sequences within the sample encode an identical CDR3. The chain employs TRBV4-3 and TRBJ1-5; D is perhaps TRBD1 (5 bases). V lost 0 bases, J lost 6 bases, and 12 bases lay in between. The CDR3 sequence is 15 residues long. From germline, CDR1 is LGHNA and CDR2 YSLEER. Written as DNA, the CDR3 is TGCGCCAGCAGCCAAGAACGGCAGGGCGGTCAGCCCCAGCATTTT. Its protein is CASSQERQGGQPQHF.

This chain links TRBV4-2 with TRBJ2-7, with D tentatively TRBD1 (6 bases). The V and J ends lost 1 base and 4 bases respectively, with 11 bases between them. The CDR3 extends over 14 amino acids. Germline CDR1 reads LGHNA; CDR2 reads YNFKEQ. The CDR3 loop is CASSQARGQYEQYF. The CDR3 region has the DNA TGTGCCAGCAGCCAAGCAAGAGGACAGTACGAGCAGTACTTC.

The rearrangement uses TRBV27 and TRBJ2-1; perhaps TRBD1 as D (6 bases). The germline gives CDR1 MNHEY, CDR2 SMNVEV (reference sequence). CDR3 length: 13 residues. V lost 3 bases and J lost 5, with 8 bases in between. CDR3 DNA: TGTGCCAGCAGTTTGGACAGAAACAATGAGCAGTTCTTC. This encodes CASSLDRNNEQFF.

As DNA, the CDR3 is TGTGCCAGCAGTTTAGGGGGGGTCTATGGCTACACCTTC. Translation gives CASSLGGVYGYTF. The chain combines TRBV28 with TRBJ1-2; tentative D call: TRBD1 (5 bases). This CDR3 is 13 amino acids long. Germline CDR1 is MDHEN and CDR2 is SYDVKM. V was trimmed by 2 bases and J by 4 bases, leaving 8 bases between them.

The chain links TRBV5-4 to TRBJ2-1, with a weak D call TRBD2 (6 bases). Between the trimmed V and J ends, which lost 4 bases and 8 bases, there was a span of 25 bases. The CDR3 covers 17 residues. CDR1 is SGHNT and CDR2 is YYREEE in the germline V gene (reference sequence). The CDR3: CASSLASAGRWYDEQFF. The CDR3 nucleotides are TGTGCCAGCAGCCTAGCGTCGGCGGGCCGGTGGTACGATGAGCAGTTCTTC.

This clone was seen once. The genes are TRBV10-3 and TRBJ1-1; D gene unclear. The CDR3 spans 15 residues. Germline V CDR1 and CDR2: ENHRY, SYGVKD. V was pared by 0 bases and J by 4 bases, with 12 bases between. The CDR3 protein is CAISESSGLSTEAFF. In nucleotides, the CDR3 is TGTGCCATCAGTGAGTCGTCAGGCTTGAGCACTGAAGCTTTCTTT.

In this sample, this clone turned up a few times. V gene TRBV7-2 combines with J gene TRBJ2-1, with 12 nucleotides matching TRBD2. Germline lookup yields CDR1 SGHTA and CDR2 FQGNSA. With V trimmed by 7 bases and J by 1 base, 5 bases remained unmatched. This CDR3 is built from 16 residues. The CDR3 DNA reads as TGTGCCAGCACCGAAGGACTAGCGGGATCCTACAATGAGCAGTTCTTC. Its protein is CASTEGLAGSYNEQFF.

This clone was found a few times. The CDR3 coding sequence is TGTGCCAGCAGTTACAGGGGCACTGAAGCTTTCTTT. It codes for CASSYRGTEAFF. The J gene is TRBJ1-1, the V gene TRBV27; 7 bases are shared with TRBD1. Germline trimming cut 4 bases from V and 4 bases from J; bases unmatched to any gene: 0. Germline V CDR1 and CDR2: MNHEY, SMNVEV (reference sequence). The CDR3 is 12 residues long.

This clone appeared once. J is TRBJ2-7 and V is TRBV28, with 8 bases that match TRBD1. The CDR3 is made up of 13 amino acids. In germline, CDR1 is MDHEN, CDR2 SYDVKM. Trimming cost V 1 base and J 7 bases; bases outside gene matches: 3. DNA for the CDR3: TGTGCCAGCAGTTTATCGGGACAGGCTGAGCAGTACTTC. Residues: CASSLSGQAEQYF.

The V call is TRBV4-1, the J call TRBJ1-2; a possible D gene is TRBD1 (6 bases). Per the germline V gene, CDR1 is MGHRA and CDR2 is YSYEKL. The CDR3 is made up of 16 amino acids. V lost 3 bases and J 3 bases, leaving 17 bases between the germline ends. The CDR3 loop is CASSHRQDVAYYGYTF. Here the CDR3 DNA reads TGCGCCAGCAGCCACCGACAGGACGTTGCCTACTATGGCTACACCTTC.

In DNA form, the CDR3 reads TGTGCCAGCAGTCCCCCGGAGGGGGCGAGGTACGAGCAGTACTTC. Translated: CASSPPEGARYEQYF. The chain links TRBV6-6 to TRBJ2-7; tentative D call: TRBD1 (7 bases). The CDR3 consists of 15 residues. CDR1 MNHNY and CDR2 SVGAGI come from the germline V gene (reference sequence). Between the trimmed V and J ends, which lost 5 bases and 4 bases, there was a span of 18 bases.

This rearrangement joins TRBV10-2 to TRBJ2-1, with D perhaps TRBD1 (5 bases). Germline V gene lookup returns CDR1 WSHSY and CDR2 SAAADI. This CDR3 region has 12 residues. With 6 bases removed from V and 5 bases from J, the gap between germline ends came to 8 bases. CDR3 sequence: CASSRANNEQFF. The CDR3 coding sequence is TGCGCCAGCAGCAGGGCCAACAATGAGCAGTTCTTC.

The V call is TRBV2, the J call TRBJ1-5; 10 bases fit TRBD1. This CDR3 is built from 15 residues. V dropped 2 bases and J dropped 5; count of bases not matched to a gene: 3. Germline CDR1 SNHLY, CDR2 FYNNEI. The CDR3 reads CASSETGQGDQPQHF. The CDR3 coding sequence is TGTGCCAGCAGTGAAACCGGACAGGGGGATCAGCCCCAGCATTTT.

This clone was detected only once. The chain employs TRBV9 and TRBJ2-3, with D hard to call. Per germline, CDR1 SGDLS and CDR2 YYNGEE. Trimming stripped 3 bases from V and 2 bases from J, with 13 bases between. The CDR3 sequence is 15 residues long. The CDR3 reads CASSAGLLNTDTQYF. In nucleotides, the CDR3 is TGTGCCAGCAGCGCAGGCTTACTCAACACAGATACGCAGTATTTT.

The J gene is TRBJ2-4, the V gene TRBV5-6; 12 bases fit TRBD2. V shed 4 bases and J 16 bases; nucleotides not matched to a gene: 9. Germline V CDR1 and CDR2: SGHDT, YYEEEE. The CDR3 is 13 amino acids. The CDR3 reads CASSRRGTSGRYF. CDR3 sequence (DNA): TGTGCCAGCAGCCGGCGGGGGACTAGCGGGCGTTACTTC.

In this sample, this clone turned up a few times. The CDR3 protein is CASSPNWTRGKLFF. The CDR3 DNA reads TGTGCCAGCAGCCCCAACTGGACAAGGGGAAAACTGTTTTTT. The chain recombines TRBV5-5 with TRBJ1-4; TRBD1 might be the D (5 bases). The length of the CDR3 is 14 residues. The V gene's germline CDR1 is SGHKS and CDR2 YYEKEE (reference sequence). V lost 4 bases and J 10 bases, leaving 17 bases between the germline ends.